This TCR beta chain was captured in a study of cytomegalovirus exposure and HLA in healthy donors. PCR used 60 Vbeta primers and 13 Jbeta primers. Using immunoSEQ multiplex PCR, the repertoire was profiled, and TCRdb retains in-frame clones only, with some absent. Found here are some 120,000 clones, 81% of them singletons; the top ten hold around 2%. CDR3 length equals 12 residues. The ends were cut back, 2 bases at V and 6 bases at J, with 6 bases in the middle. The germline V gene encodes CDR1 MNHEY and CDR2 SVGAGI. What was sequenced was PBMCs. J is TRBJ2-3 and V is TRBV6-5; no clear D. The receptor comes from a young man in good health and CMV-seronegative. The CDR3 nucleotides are TGTGCCAGCAGTTACGATCGGGATACGCAGTATTTT. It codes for CASSYDRDTQYF.